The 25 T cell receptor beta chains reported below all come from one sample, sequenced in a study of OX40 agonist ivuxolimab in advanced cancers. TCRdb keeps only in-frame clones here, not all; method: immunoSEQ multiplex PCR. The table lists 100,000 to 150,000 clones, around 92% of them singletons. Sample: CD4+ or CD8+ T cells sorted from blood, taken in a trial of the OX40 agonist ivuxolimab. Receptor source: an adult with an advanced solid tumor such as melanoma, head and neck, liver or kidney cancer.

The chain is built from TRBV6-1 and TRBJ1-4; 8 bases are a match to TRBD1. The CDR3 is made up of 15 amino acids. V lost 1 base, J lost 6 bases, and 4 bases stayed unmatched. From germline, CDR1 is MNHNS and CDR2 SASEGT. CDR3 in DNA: TGTGCCAGCAGTGAAGAGACAGGGGAAGATGAAAAACTGTTTTTT. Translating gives CASSEETGEDEKLFF.

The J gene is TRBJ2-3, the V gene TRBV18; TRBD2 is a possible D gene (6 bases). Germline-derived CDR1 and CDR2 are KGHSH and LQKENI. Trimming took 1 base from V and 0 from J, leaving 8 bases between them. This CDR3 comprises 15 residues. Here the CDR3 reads CASSPQSGSTDTQYF. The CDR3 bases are TGTGCCAGCTCACCACAAAGCGGGAGCACAGATACGCAGTATTTT.

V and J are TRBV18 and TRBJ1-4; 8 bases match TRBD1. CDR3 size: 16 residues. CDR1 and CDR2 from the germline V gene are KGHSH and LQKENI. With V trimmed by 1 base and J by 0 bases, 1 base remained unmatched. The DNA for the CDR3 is TGTGCCAGCTCACCACTGACAGGGGCAACTAATGAAAAACTGTTTTTT. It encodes CASSPLTGATNEKLFF.

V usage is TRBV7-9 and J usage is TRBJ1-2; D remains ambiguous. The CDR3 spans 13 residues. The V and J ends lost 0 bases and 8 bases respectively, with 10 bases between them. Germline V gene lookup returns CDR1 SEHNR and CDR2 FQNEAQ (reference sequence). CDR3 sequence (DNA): TGTGCCAGCAGCTTAGCCACAGTTAGCGGCTACACCTTC. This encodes CASSLATVSGYTF.

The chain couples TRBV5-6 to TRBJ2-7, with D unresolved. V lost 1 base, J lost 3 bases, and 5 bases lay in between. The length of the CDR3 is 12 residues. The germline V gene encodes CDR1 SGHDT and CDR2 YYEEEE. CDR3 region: CASSLTGYEQYF. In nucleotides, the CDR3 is TGTGCCAGCAGCTTGACGGGCTACGAGCAGTACTTC. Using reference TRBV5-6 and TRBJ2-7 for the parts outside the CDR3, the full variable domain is DAGVTQSPTHLIKTRGQQVTLRCSPKSGHDTVSWYQQALGQGPQFIFQYYEEEERQRGNFPDRFSGHQFPNYSSELNVNALLLGDSALYLCASSLTGYEQYFGPGTRLTVT.

CDR3 sequence reads: CASSLLGLAGASASTDTQYF. DNA of the CDR3: TGCGCCAGCAGCCTCTTGGGACTAGCGGGAGCTTCCGCTAGCACAGATACGCAGTATTTT. V gene TRBV4-3 combines with J gene TRBJ2-3; TRBD2 matches at 14 bases. The CDR3 totals 20 residues. In germline, CDR1 is LGHNA, CDR2 YSLEER. J gave up 0 bases and V 4 bases, and 12 bases lay outside the gene matches.

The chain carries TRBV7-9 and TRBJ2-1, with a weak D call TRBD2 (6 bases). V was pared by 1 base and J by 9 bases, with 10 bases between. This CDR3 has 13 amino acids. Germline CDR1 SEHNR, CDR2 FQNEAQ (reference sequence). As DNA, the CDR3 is TGTGCCAGCAGCTTAGATAGCGGTGCTGAGCAGTTCTTC. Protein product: CASSLDSGAEQFF.

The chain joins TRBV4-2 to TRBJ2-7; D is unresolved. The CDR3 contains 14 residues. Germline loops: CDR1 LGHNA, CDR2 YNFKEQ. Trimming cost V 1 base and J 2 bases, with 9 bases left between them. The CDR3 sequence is CASSQGGVTYEQYF. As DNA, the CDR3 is TGTGCCAGCAGCCAAGGTGGAGTGACCTACGAGCAGTACTTC.

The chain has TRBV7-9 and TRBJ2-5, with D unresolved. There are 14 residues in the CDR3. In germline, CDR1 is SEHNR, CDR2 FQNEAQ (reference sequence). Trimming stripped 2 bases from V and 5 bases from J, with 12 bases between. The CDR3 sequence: CASSLRRAGETQYF. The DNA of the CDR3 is TGTGCCAGCAGCTTAAGAAGGGCTGGGGAGACCCAGTACTTC. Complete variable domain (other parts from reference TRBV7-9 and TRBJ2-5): DTGVSQNPRHKITKRGQNVTFRCDPISEHNRLYWYRQTLGQGPEFLTYFQNEAQLEKSRLLSDRFSAERPKGSFSTLEIQRTEQGDSAMYLCASSLRRAGETQYFGPGTRLLVL.

CDR3 DNA sequence: TGTGCCAGTAGTATACCTGGACGGAGGAACTCTGGAAACACCATATATTTT. As protein: CASSIPGRRNSGNTIYF. V is TRBV19 and J is TRBJ1-3; D is unclear. The CDR3 sequence is 17 residues long. The V and J ends lost 2 bases and 0 bases respectively, with 14 bases between them. The germline V gene encodes CDR1 LNHDA and CDR2 SQIVND (reference sequence).

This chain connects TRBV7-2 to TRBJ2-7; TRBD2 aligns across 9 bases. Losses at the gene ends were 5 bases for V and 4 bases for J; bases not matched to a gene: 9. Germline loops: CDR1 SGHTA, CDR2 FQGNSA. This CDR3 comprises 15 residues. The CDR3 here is CASSPREGGRYEQYF. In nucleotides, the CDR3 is TGTGCCAGCAGCCCGCGGGAGGGCGGGAGGTACGAGCAGTACTTC.

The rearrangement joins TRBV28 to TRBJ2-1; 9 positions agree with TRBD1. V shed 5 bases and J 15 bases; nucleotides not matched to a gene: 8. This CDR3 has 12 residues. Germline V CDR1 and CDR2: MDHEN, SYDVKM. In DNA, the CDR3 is TGTGCCAGCAGTCCCGGGACAGGGTATCCGTTCTTC. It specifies CASSPGTGYPFF.

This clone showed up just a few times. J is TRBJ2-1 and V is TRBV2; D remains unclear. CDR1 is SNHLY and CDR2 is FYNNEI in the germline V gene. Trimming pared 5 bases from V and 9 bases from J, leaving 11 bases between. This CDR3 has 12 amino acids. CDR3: CASSLGNTEQFF. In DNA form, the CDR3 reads TGTGCCAGCAGTTTAGGGAATACTGAGCAGTTCTTC.

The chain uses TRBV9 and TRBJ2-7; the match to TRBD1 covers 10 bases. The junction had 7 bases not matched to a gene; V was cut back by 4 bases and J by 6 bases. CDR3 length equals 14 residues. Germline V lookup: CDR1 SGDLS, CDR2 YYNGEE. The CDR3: CASSTRTGGPEQYF. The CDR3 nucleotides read TGTGCCAGCAGCACCCGGACAGGGGGGCCCGAGCAGTACTTC.

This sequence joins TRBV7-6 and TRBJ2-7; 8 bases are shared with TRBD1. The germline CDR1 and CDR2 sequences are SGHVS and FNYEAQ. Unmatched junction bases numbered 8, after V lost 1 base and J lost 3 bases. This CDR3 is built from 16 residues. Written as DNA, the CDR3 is TGTGCCAGCAGCTTAGAAGGATCAGGGGGCCTCTACGAGCAGTACTTC. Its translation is CASSLEGSGGLYEQYF. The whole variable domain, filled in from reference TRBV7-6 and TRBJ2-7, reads GAGVSQSPRYKVTKRGQDVALRCDPISGHVSLYWYRQALGQGPEFLTYFNYEAQQDKSGLPNDRFSAERPEGSISTLTIQRTEQRDSAMYRCASSLEGSGGLYEQYFGPGTRLTVT.

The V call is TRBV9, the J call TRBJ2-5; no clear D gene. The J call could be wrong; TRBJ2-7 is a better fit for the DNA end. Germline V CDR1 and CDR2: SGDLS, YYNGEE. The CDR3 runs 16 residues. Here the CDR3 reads CASSVGIAASSYEQYF. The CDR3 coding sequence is TGTGCCAGCAGCGTAGGAATCGCAGCGAGCTCCTACGAGCAGTACTTC.

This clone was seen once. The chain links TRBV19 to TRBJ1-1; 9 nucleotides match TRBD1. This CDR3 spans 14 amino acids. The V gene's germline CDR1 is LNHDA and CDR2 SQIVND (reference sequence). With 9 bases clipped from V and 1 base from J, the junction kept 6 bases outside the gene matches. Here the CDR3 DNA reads TGTGCCAGCACCCCGGGACAGGGGAACACTGAAGCTTTCTTT. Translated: CASTPGQGNTEAFF. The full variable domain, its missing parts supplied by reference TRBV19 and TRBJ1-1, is DGGITQSPKYLFRKEGQNVTLSCEQNLNHDAMYWYRQDPGQGLRLIYYSQIVNDFQKGDIAEGYSVSREKKESFPLTVTSAQKNPTAFYLCASTPGQGNTEAFFGQGTRLTVV.

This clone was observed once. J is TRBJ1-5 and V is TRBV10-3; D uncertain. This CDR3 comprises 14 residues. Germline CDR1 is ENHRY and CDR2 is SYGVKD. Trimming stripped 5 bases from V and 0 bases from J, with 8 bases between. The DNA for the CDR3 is TGTGCCATCAGTCGGATGGATAGCAATCAGCCCCAGCATTTT. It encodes CAISRMDSNQPQHF.

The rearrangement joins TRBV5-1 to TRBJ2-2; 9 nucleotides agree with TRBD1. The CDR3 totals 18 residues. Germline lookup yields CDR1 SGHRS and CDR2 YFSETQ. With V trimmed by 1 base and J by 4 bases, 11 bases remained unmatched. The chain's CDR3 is CASSLFPSGTGSTGELFF. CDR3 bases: TGCGCCAGCAGCTTGTTTCCCTCCGGGACAGGGTCCACCGGGGAGCTGTTTTTT. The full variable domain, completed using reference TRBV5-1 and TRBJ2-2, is KAGVTQTPRYLIKTRGQQVTLSCSPISGHRSVSWYQQTPGQGLQFLFEYFSETQRNKGNFPGRFSGRQFSNSRSEMNVSTLELGDSALYLCASSLFPSGTGSTGELFFGEGSRLTVL.

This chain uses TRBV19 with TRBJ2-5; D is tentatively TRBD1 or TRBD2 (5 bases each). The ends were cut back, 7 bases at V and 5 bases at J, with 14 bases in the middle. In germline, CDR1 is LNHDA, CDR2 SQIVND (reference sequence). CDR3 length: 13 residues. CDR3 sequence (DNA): TGTGCCAGTACCCCAGAGGGGATGGAGACCCAGTACTTC. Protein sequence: CASTPEGMETQYF.

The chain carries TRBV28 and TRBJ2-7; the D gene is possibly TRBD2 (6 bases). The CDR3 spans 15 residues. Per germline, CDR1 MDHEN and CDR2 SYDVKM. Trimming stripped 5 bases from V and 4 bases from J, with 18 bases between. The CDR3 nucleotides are TGTGCCAGCAGTAACGGGGGATCCGGTGTTTACGAGCAGTACTTC. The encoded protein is CASSNGGSGVYEQYF.

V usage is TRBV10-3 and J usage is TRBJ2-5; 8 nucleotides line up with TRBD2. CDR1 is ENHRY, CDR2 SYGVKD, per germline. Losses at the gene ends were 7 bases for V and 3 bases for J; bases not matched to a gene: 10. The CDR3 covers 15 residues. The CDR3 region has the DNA TGTGCCATCAAAGGCAGCGGGAGAGGGGAAGAGACCCAGTACTTC. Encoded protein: CAIKGSGRGEETQYF.

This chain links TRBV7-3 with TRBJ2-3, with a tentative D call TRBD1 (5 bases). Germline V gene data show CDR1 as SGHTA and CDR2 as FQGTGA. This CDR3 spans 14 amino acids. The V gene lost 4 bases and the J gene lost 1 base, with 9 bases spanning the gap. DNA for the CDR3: TGTGCCAGCAGCTCGACAGTGCGCACAGATACGCAGTATTTT. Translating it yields CASSSTVRTDTQYF.

The CDR3 loop reads CASSGHPERNYGYTF. In nucleotides, the CDR3 is TGCGCCAGCAGCGGCCATCCTGAGCGCAACTATGGCTACACCTTC. This sequence joins TRBV4-1 and TRBJ1-2, with D unclear. Deletions cut 5 bases from V and 2 bases from J, with 15 bases between. This CDR3 has 15 residues. Germline CDR1 reads MGHRA; CDR2 reads YSYEKL.

The CDR3 DNA is TGTGCCAGCAGTGAAACGCCAGGGGCAACTAATGAAAAACTGTTTTTT. It yields the protein CASSETPGATNEKLFF. The chain links TRBV6-1 to TRBJ1-4; D perhaps matches TRBD1 (6 bases). Germline values: CDR1 MNHNS, CDR2 SASEGT. The CDR3 is made up of 16 amino acids. Deletions cut 2 bases from V and 0 bases from J, with 10 bases between.